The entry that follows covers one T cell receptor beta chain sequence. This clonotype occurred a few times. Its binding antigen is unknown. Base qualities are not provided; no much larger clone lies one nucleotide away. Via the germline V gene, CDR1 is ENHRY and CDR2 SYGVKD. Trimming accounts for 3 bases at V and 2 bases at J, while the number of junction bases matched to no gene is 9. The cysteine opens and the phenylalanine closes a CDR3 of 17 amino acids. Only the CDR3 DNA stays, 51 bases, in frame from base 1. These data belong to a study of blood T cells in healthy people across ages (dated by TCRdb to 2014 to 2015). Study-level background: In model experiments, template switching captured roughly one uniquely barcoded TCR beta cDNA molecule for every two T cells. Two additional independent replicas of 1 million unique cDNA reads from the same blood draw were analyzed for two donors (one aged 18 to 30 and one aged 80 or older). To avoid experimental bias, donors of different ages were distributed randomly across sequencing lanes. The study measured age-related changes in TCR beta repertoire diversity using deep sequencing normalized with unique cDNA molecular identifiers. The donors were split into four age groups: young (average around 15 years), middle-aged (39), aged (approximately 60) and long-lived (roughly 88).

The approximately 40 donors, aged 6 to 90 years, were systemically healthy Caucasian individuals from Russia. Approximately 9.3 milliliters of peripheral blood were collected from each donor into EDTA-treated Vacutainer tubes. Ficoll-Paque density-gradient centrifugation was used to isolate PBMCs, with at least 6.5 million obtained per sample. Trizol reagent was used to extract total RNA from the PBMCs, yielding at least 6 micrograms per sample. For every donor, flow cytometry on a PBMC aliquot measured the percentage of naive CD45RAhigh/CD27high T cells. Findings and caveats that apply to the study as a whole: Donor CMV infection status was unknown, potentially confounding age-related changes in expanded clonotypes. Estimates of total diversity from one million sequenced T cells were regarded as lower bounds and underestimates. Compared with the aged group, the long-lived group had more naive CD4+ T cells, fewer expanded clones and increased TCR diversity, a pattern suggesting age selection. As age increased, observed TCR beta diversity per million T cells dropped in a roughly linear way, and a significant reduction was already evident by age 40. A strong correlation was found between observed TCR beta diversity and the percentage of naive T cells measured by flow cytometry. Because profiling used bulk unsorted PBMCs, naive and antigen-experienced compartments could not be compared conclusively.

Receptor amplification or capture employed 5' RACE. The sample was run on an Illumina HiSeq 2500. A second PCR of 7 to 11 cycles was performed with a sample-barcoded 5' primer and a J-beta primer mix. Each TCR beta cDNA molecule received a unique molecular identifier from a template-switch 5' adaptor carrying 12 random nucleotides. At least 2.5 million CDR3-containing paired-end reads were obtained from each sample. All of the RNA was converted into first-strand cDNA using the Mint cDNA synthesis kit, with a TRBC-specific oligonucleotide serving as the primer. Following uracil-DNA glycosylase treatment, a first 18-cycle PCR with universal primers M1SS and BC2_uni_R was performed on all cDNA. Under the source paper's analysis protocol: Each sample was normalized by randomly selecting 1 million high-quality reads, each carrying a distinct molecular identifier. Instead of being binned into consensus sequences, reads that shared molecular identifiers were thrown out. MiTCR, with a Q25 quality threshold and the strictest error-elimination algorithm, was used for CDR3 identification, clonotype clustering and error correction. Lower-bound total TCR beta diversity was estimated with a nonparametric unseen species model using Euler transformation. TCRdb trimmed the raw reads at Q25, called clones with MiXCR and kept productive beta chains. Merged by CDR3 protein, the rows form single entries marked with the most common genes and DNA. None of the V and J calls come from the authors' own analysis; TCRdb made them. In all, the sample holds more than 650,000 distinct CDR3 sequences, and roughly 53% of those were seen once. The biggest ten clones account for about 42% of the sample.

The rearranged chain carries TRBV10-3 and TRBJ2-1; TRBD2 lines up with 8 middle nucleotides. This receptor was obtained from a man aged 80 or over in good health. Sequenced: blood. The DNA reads TGTGCCATCAGTGATCAGAGCGGGAGCGGAACCTACAATGAGCAGTTCTTC. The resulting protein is CAISDQSGSGTYNEQFF.